The 9 T cell receptor beta chains reported below all come from one sample, sequenced in a study of T cell responses to AZD1222 COVID-19 vaccine. Clones were sequenced by immunoSEQ multiplex PCR, and TCRdb holds only the in-frame ones, with some missing. The data show more than 100,000 clones, 70% to 90% seen once. The sequenced sample was peripheral blood, obtained on day 0 of AZD1222 vaccination. These receptors all come from an adult in good health.

CDR3 DNA sequence: TGTGCCAGTACCCTTGGACAGAACATGAACACTGAAGCTTTCTTT. It translates to CASTLGQNMNTEAFF. The chain has TRBV19 and TRBJ1-1; D perhaps matches TRBD1 (6 bases). CDR1 is LNHDA and CDR2 is SQIVND in the germline V gene (reference sequence). Trimming pared 7 bases from V and 0 bases from J, leaving 15 bases between. The CDR3 extends over 15 amino acids. The variable domain in full, completed from reference TRBV19 and TRBJ1-1, reads DGGITQSPKYLFRKEGQNVTLSCEQNLNHDAMYWYRQDPGQGLRLIYYSQIVNDFQKGDIAEGYSVSREKKESFPLTVTSAQKNPTAFYLCASTLGQNMNTEAFFGQGTRLTVV.

V gene TRBV2 combines with J gene TRBJ2-1, with D unclear. This CDR3 comprises 11 residues. Per the germline V gene, CDR1 is SNHLY and CDR2 is FYNNEI. The V end lost 4 bases, the J end lost 8 bases, and 6 bases lay between the germline ends. The CDR3 DNA reads TGTGCCAGCAGTGTCGGCGATGAGCAGTTCTTC. Its protein is CASSVGDEQFF.

The chain has TRBV10-1 and TRBJ2-2, with 7 bases identical to TRBD1. The CDR3 loop spans 14 amino acids. The V segment lost 10 bases and the J segment 3 bases; nucleotides outside the gene matches: 8. Germline values: CDR1 WNHNN, CDR2 SYGVQD (reference sequence). The CDR3 spells CATQRGGDTGELFF. The CDR3 DNA is TGCGCCACCCAGAGAGGGGGCGACACCGGGGAGCTGTTTTTT.

V usage is TRBV10-3 and J usage is TRBJ2-5; 9 nucleotides line up with TRBD1. The J segment lost 4 bases and the V segment lost 8 bases, leaving 5 bases of the junction unmatched. Germline CDR1 and CDR2: ENHRY and SYGVKD. The CDR3 consists of 13 residues. CDR3 in DNA: TGTGCCATCCAGGACAGGGGAGGAGAGACCCAGTACTTC. Translating gives CAIQDRGGETQYF.

The chain employs TRBV9 and TRBJ1-4; no clear D. Germline V lookup: CDR1 SGDLS, CDR2 YYNGEE. The CDR3 is 20 amino acids. The V gene lost 0 bases and the J gene lost 3 bases, with 24 bases spanning the gap. CDR3 in amino acids: CASSVGRPGVTTSANEKLFF. The CDR3 DNA reads as TGTGCCAGCAGCGTAGGACGACCAGGAGTTACAACTTCGGCTAATGAAAAACTGTTTTTT. The full variable domain, in which reference TRBV9 and TRBJ1-4 provide the parts outside the CDR3, is DSGVTQTPKHLITATGQRVTLRCSPRSGDLSVYWYQQSLDQGLQFLIQYYNGEERAKGNILERFSAQQFPDLHSELNLSSLELGDSALYFCASSVGRPGVTTSANEKLFFGSGTQLSVL.

V and J are TRBV29-1 and TRBJ2-1, with D tentatively TRBD1 (5 bases). Trimming left V 1 base short and J 4 bases short, with 11 bases between. The CDR3 is 14 amino acids. From germline, CDR1 is SQVTM and CDR2 ANQGSEA. The CDR3 DNA reads as TGCAGCGTTGAAGGGCAGGGCTCGTACAATGAGCAGTTCTTC. Protein sequence: CSVEGQGSYNEQFF.

The chain couples TRBV5-5 to TRBJ1-3, with D unclear. The CDR3 sequence is 14 residues long. Germline lookup yields CDR1 SGHKS and CDR2 YYEKEE (reference sequence). V lost 0 bases, J lost 0 bases, and 4 bases lay in between. The chain's CDR3 is CASSLDSSGNTIYF. CDR3 sequence (DNA): TGTGCCAGCAGCTTGGATAGCTCTGGAAACACCATATATTTT.

The chain links TRBV9 to TRBJ2-5; 14 nucleotides align to TRBD2. This CDR3 region has 17 residues. V was clipped by 2 bases and J by 4 bases; unmatched bases: 7. Germline V gene sequence: CDR1 SGDLS, CDR2 YYNGEE. The CDR3 is CASSVGLAGVRGETQYF. DNA of the CDR3: TGTGCCAGCAGCGTGGGACTAGCGGGAGTTCGAGGAGAGACCCAGTACTTC.

The gene calls are TRBV28 and TRBJ2-7, with TRBD2 as a possible D gene (5 bases). Germline V gene sequence: CDR1 MDHEN, CDR2 SYDVKM. V was trimmed by 7 bases and J by 1 base, leaving 20 bases between them. This CDR3 contains 16 residues. CDR3 nucleotides: TGTGCCAGCACCACTTGGCCCTCCGGGATATCCTACGAGCAGTACTTC. Translating it yields CASTTWPSGISYEQYF. Variable domain in full (rest from reference TRBV28 and TRBJ2-7): DVKVTQSSRYLVKRTGEKVFLECVQDMDHENMFWYRQDPGLGLRLIYFSYDVKMKEKGDIPEGYSVSREKKERFSLILESASTNQTSMYLCASTTWPSGISYEQYFGPGTRLTVT.